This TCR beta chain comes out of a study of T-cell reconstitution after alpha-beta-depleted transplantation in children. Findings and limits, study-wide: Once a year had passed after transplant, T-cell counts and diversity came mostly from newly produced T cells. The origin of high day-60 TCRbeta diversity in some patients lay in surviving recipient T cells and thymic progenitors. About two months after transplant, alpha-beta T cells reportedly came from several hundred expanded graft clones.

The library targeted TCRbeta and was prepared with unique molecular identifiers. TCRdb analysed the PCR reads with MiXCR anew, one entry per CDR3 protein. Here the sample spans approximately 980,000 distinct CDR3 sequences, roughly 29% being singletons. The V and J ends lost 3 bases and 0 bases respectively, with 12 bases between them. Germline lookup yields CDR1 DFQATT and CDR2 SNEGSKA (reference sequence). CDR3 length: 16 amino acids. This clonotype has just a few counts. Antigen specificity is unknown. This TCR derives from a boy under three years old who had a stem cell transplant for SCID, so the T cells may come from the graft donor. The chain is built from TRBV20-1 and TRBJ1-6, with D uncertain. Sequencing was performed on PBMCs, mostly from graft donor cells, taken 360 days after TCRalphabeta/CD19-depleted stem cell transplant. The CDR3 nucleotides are TGCAGTGCTAGCCAGGTGGTTAGCTCCTATAATTCACCCCTCCACTTT. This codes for CSASQVVSSYNSPLHF.